This T cell receptor (beta chain) is from a study of blood T cell repertoires in COVID-19. TCRdb's table, derived via immunoSEQ multiplex PCR, lists solely in-frame clones and lacks some. The sample contains about 160,000 clones, 81% of which appear only once. After removal of 2 bases from V and 6 bases from J, the junction contained 8 bases not matched to a gene. Germline CDR1 LNHDA, CDR2 SQIVND (reference sequence). The CDR3 is 17 amino acids. What was sequenced was peripheral blood. The genes are TRBV19 and TRBJ2-1; TRBD2 matches at 12 bases. The source is a man in his sixties with active or convalescent COVID-19. For the CDR3, the DNA is TGTGCCAGTAGTATATCCCAGACTAGCGGGAGACGCAATGAGCAGTTCTTC. Translated, it gives CASSISQTSGRRNEQFF.